The 23 T cell receptor beta chains listed next were all sequenced from one sample in a study of blood T cell repertoires in COVID-19. Data came from immunoSEQ multiplex PCR; TCRdb stores just in-frame clones and leaves some out. The sample yields hundreds of thousands of clones, 80% to 90% seen once. Input material: PBMCs or T cells enriched from blood (not recorded which). These receptors were obtained from a woman younger than 30 who had recovered from COVID-19.

CDR3 sequence: CASSPLDSVPRSMNTEAFF. The CDR3 DNA reads as TGTGCCAGCAGCCCCCTTGACTCGGTCCCTCGATCGATGAACACTGAAGCTTTCTTT. The V gene is TRBV3-1 (or the pseudogene TRBV3-2), the J gene TRBJ1-1, with no clear D. CDR1 and CDR2 from the germline V gene are LGHDT and YNNKEL (reference sequence). Trimming took 4 bases from V and 0 from J, leaving 24 bases between them. CDR3 size: 19 residues.

This chain uses TRBV3-1 (or the pseudogene TRBV3-2) with TRBJ2-2; D is perhaps TRBD1 (6 bases). The CDR3 totals 16 residues. The germline V and J ends were trimmed by 3 bases and 5 bases, with 16 bases remaining between them. Germline CDR1 is LGHDT and CDR2 is YNNKEL (reference sequence). The CDR3 reads CASSQRGPRGTGELFF. For the CDR3, the DNA is TGTGCCAGCAGCCAGCGAGGTCCGAGGGGGACCGGGGAGCTGTTTTTT.

The chain uses TRBV9 and TRBJ2-3, with TRBD2 matching over 10 bases. CDR3 length: 16 amino acids. Germline assignment: CDR1 SGDLS and CDR2 YYNGEE. The junction had 7 bases not matched to a gene; V was cut back by 0 bases and J by 6 bases. CDR3 sequence (DNA): TGTGCCAGCAGCGTAGGAATAGCGGGGGGCGGGGATACGCAGTATTTT. Protein sequence: CASSVGIAGGGDTQYF. The variable domain in full, with the rest retrieved from reference TRBV9 and TRBJ2-3, is DSGVTQTPKHLITATGQRVTLRCSPRSGDLSVYWYQQSLDQGLQFLIQYYNGEERAKGNILERFSAQQFPDLHSELNLSSLELGDSALYFCASSVGIAGGGDTQYFGPGTRLTVL.

This chain uses TRBV18 with TRBJ1-1, with unresolved D. V was trimmed by 5 bases and J by 1 base, leaving 5 bases between them. Germline values: CDR1 KGHSH, CDR2 LQKENI. The CDR3 is 12 amino acids. The CDR3 sequence is CASSSSNTEAFF. The CDR3 nucleotides read TGTGCCAGCTCATCCTCGAACACTGAAGCTTTCTTT.

The chain carries TRBV6-6 and TRBJ2-1; TRBD2 aligns across 13 bases. CDR1 is MNHNY and CDR2 is SVGAGI in the germline V gene (reference sequence). V gave up 5 bases and J gave up 10 bases; unmatched junction bases: 11. The CDR3 runs to 16 residues. CDR3 sequence (DNA): TGTGCCAGCAGTCCTAGGACTAGCGGGGGAGGGGAGGAGCAGTTCTTC. This translates into CASSPRTSGGGEEQFF.

The sample holds a few counts of this clone. The chain employs TRBV5-1 and TRBJ1-6, with 7 bases lining up with TRBD1. The CDR3 spans 15 residues. Germline CDR1 SGHRS, CDR2 YFSETQ. V was clipped by 4 bases and J by 7 bases; unmatched bases: 8. DNA of the CDR3: TGCGCCAGCAGCCTCACAGGGGACGGGAATTCACCCCTCCACTTT. It yields the protein CASSLTGDGNSPLHF.

The chain employs TRBV7-3 and TRBJ2-3; 8 bases match TRBD1. This CDR3 is built from 12 residues. CDR1 is SGHTA and CDR2 is FQGTGA in the germline V gene. V trimming: 5 bases; J trimming: 9 bases; junction bases outside the gene matches: 4. Here the CDR3 reads CASSPDRGTQYF. In DNA form, the CDR3 reads TGTGCCAGCAGCCCCGACAGGGGAACGCAGTATTTT. The complete variable domain, with remaining parts taken from reference TRBV7-3 and TRBJ2-3, reads GAGVSQTPSNKVTEKGKYVELRCDPISGHTALYWYRQSLGQGPEFLIYFQGTGAADDSGLPNDRFFAVRPEGSVSTLKIQRTERGDSAVYLCASSPDRGTQYFGPGTRLTVL.

The genes are TRBV5-1 and TRBJ2-5; D unresolved. The CDR3 has 14 residues. The germline V and J ends were trimmed by 1 base and 2 bases, with 9 bases remaining between them. The germline V gene has CDR1 SGHRS and CDR2 YFSETQ. The CDR3 DNA is TGCGCCAGCAGCTTGACAGAGCAACAAGAGACCCAGTACTTC. This codes for CASSLTEQQETQYF.

This rearrangement joins TRBV5-6 to TRBJ1-2; D not certain. Trimming cost V 4 bases and J 9 bases, with 13 bases left between them. Germline CDR1 is SGHDT and CDR2 is YYEEEE. CDR3 length: 12 residues. The DNA of the CDR3 is TGTGCCAGCAGCGCCGGGATGAGGAGCTACACCTTC. Translated: CASSAGMRSYTF.

This clone has just one count. The J gene is TRBJ1-6, the V gene TRBV28; possible D gene TRBD1, 5 bases. The ends were cut back, 2 bases at V and 6 bases at J, with 29 bases in the middle. This CDR3 has 21 residues. Germline CDR1 reads MDHEN; CDR2 reads SYDVKM. CDR3 loop: CASSLEGSGRGTLLSNSPLHF. The DNA of the CDR3 is TGTGCCAGCAGTTTAGAAGGGTCCGGTAGGGGTACCCTTTTAAGTAATTCACCCCTCCACTTT.

The chain links TRBV4-1 to TRBJ2-7; the match to TRBD2 covers 8 bases. V gave up 4 bases and J gave up 2 bases; unmatched junction bases: 10. Germline assignment: CDR1 MGHRA and CDR2 YSYEKL. The CDR3 has 16 residues. CDR3 nucleotide sequence: TGCGCCAGCAGCCGTAGTCCGAGCGGGGGACCCTACGAGCAGTACTTC. As protein: CASSRSPSGGPYEQYF.

V and J are TRBV7-9 and TRBJ2-3; D not certain. The germline CDR1 and CDR2 sequences are SEHNR and FQNEAQ (reference sequence). V lost 1 base to trimming and J lost 4 bases, with 3 bases between them. The CDR3 loop spans 12 amino acids. CDR3 sequence reads: CASSLVADTQYF. The CDR3 bases are TGTGCCAGCAGCTTAGTCGCAGATACGCAGTATTTT.

The chain carries TRBV7-9 and TRBJ1-1, with D hard to call. In germline, CDR1 is SEHNR, CDR2 FQNEAQ (reference sequence). The CDR3 totals 13 residues. V lost 7 bases and J lost 1, with 10 bases in between. The CDR3 DNA reads TGTGCCAGCACCCCCTCCGGGAACACTGAAGCTTTCTTT. This encodes CASTPSGNTEAFF. The complete variable domain, with remaining parts taken from reference TRBV7-9 and TRBJ1-1, reads DTGVSQNPRHKITKRGQNVTFRCDPISEHNRLYWYRQTLGQGPEFLTYFQNEAQLEKSRLLSDRFSAERPKGSFSTLEIQRTEQGDSAMYLCASTPSGNTEAFFGQGTRLTVV.

As DNA, the CDR3 is TGTGCCAGCAGCTTTACACAGGGGTACTATGGCTACACCTTC. Its translation is CASSFTQGYYGYTF. V gene TRBV5-6 combines with J gene TRBJ1-2; 7 bases align to TRBD1. Trimming took 2 bases from V and 3 from J; bases not matched to a gene: 4. The CDR3 is 14 amino acids. Per the germline V gene, CDR1 is SGHDT and CDR2 is YYEEEE.

The chain has TRBV12-3 or TRBV12-4 and TRBJ1-5; D remains unclear. CDR3 size: 12 residues. Trimming removed 5 bases from V and 4 bases from J, with 6 bases in between. The CDR3 loop reads CASSLPNQPQHF. Here the CDR3 DNA reads TGTGCCAGCAGTCTTCCTAATCAGCCCCAGCATTTT.

The chain couples TRBV10-2 to TRBJ1-1; tentative D call: TRBD1 (5 bases). V lost 0 bases to trimming and J lost 4 bases, with 9 bases between them. Germline assignment: CDR1 WSHSY and CDR2 SAAADI. The CDR3 is 14 amino acids. This CDR3 reads CASSESPGPTEAFF. The CDR3 DNA reads as TGCGCCAGCAGTGAGTCACCAGGGCCCACTGAAGCTTTCTTT.

This chain connects TRBV7-8 to TRBJ2-5; tentatively, D is TRBD2 (7 bases). The CDR3 sequence is 17 residues long. Trimming shortened V by 5 bases and J by 4 bases, and 23 bases separated the two germline ends. Germline CDR1 and CDR2: SGHVS and FQNEAQ. CDR3 amino acids: CASSRTRGSGLSETQYF. CDR3 sequence (DNA): TGTGCCAGCAGCCGCACCAGGGGTTCGGGACTATCAGAGACCCAGTACTTC.

This clone occurred a few times. The chain has TRBV28 and TRBJ2-1; 9 bases align to TRBD1. The CDR3 runs 16 residues. Germline lookup yields CDR1 MDHEN and CDR2 SYDVKM. V shed 6 bases, J shed 7 bases, and the junction held 13 bases outside the gene matches. CDR3 residues: CASSPGTGPVGNEQFF. CDR3 nucleotide sequence: TGTGCCAGCAGCCCCGGGACAGGGCCCGTTGGGAATGAGCAGTTCTTC.

The V call is TRBV18, the J call TRBJ2-1; D possibly corresponds to TRBD2 (5 bases). The CDR3 totals 17 residues. Germline values: CDR1 KGHSH, CDR2 LQKENI. The ends were cut back, 3 bases at V and 0 bases at J, with 15 bases in the middle. The DNA of the CDR3 is TGTGCCAGCTCACCCCCTTCCCGGGGTCGCTCCTACAATGAGCAGTTCTTC. Translated, it gives CASSPPSRGRSYNEQFF. Looking up the rest from reference TRBV18 and TRBJ2-1 gives the full variable domain: NAGVMQNPRHLVRRRGQEARLRCSPMKGHSHVYWYRQLPEEGLKFMVYLQKENIIDESGMPKERFSAEFPKEGPSILRIQQVVRGDSAAYFCASSPPSRGRSYNEQFFGPGTRLTVL.

V is TRBV28 and J is TRBJ1-1; TRBD1 aligns across 8 bases. The CDR3 totals 14 residues. The V and J ends lost 1 base and 5 bases, in that order; junction bases with no gene match: 3. Germline CDR1 and CDR2: MDHEN and SYDVKM. CDR3 residues: CASSLFTGGTEAFF. In nucleotides, the CDR3 is TGTGCCAGCAGTTTATTTACAGGGGGAACTGAAGCTTTCTTT.

This clone was detected only once. The rearrangement links TRBV11-2 to TRBJ2-1, with 11 nucleotides matching TRBD2. This CDR3 is 14 amino acids long. The V segment lost 6 bases and the J segment 7 bases; nucleotides outside the gene matches: 5. The germline V gene has CDR1 SGHAT and CDR2 FQNNGV. The CDR3 reads CASRPTSGGNEQFF. The DNA for the CDR3 is TGTGCCAGCAGACCAACTAGCGGGGGTAATGAGCAGTTCTTC.

In this sample, this clone turned up a few times. The genes are TRBV9 and TRBJ2-1, with 9 bases that match TRBD2. From germline, CDR1 is SGDLS and CDR2 YYNGEE. V was clipped by 4 bases and J by 5 bases; unmatched bases: 10. This CDR3 has 16 amino acids. CDR3 nucleotides: TGTGCCAGCAGCCCCGCGGGCGGGGGGGCGGACAATGAGCAGTTCTTC. Its protein is CASSPAGGGADNEQFF.

The chain is built from TRBV11-2 and TRBJ2-3; 9 nucleotides agree with TRBD2. The CDR3 spans 16 residues. Losses at the gene ends were 2 bases for V and 3 bases for J; bases not matched to a gene: 6. The germline V gene has CDR1 SGHAT and CDR2 FQNNGV. The CDR3 is CASSLRKLAGTDTQYF. The CDR3 bases are TGTGCCAGCAGCTTAAGAAAGCTAGCGGGGACAGATACGCAGTATTTT.